The 18 T cell receptor beta chains listed next were all sequenced from one sample in a study of T cell changes during pregnancy in multiple sclerosis. Clones were read by immunoSEQ multiplex PCR, and TCRdb kept only the in-frame ones, dropping some. The profile shows 77,000 or so clones, about 94% of them singletons. The sample consisted of peripheral blood, taken in the second trimester of pregnancy. The receptors here all came from a female donor in good health, enrolled as a control in a pregnancy study.

CDR3 in DNA: TGCGCCAGCAGCCCTGACAGGGGTGAATATGAAAAACTGTTTTTT. Translating it yields CASSPDRGEYEKLFF. The V call is TRBV4-3, the J call TRBJ1-4; 8 positions match TRBD1. The CDR3 covers 15 residues. Germline V gene sequence: CDR1 LGHNA, CDR2 YSLEER. V was clipped by 4 bases and J by 6 bases; unmatched bases: 7.

The chain employs TRBV30 and TRBJ2-1; TRBD2 matches at 9 bases. V gave up 0 bases and J gave up 7 bases; unmatched junction bases: 4. CDR3 length equals 14 residues. CDR1 is GTSNPN and CDR2 is SVGIG in the germline V gene (reference sequence). CDR3 sequence: CAWSVRLAVNEQFF. CDR3 coding DNA: TGTGCCTGGAGTGTACGACTAGCGGTTAATGAGCAGTTCTTC.

The V and J genes are TRBV5-1 and TRBJ1-1; 7 bases are shared with TRBD1. With 3 bases clipped from V and 1 base from J, the junction kept 6 bases outside the gene matches. In germline, CDR1 is SGHRS, CDR2 YFSETQ. The CDR3 has 15 residues. Here the CDR3 DNA reads TGCGCCAGCAGCTCCTCAGGACAGGCGAACACTGAAGCTTTCTTT. It is translated as CASSSSGQANTEAFF.

This clone appeared once. The rearrangement links TRBV6-4 to TRBJ2-5; 11 bases are a match to TRBD2. CDR1 and CDR2 from the germline V gene are MRHNA and SNTAGT. The CDR3 is 14 amino acids. J gave up 3 bases and V 10 bases, and 7 bases lay outside the gene matches. The CDR3 loop is CANSGGAHEETQYF. The CDR3 DNA reads as TGTGCCAATAGCGGGGGGGCCCATGAAGAGACCCAGTACTTC.

The V call is TRBV5-1, the J call TRBJ2-7; D unresolved. This CDR3 comprises 14 residues. V lost 0 bases, J lost 6 bases, and 13 bases lay in between. Germline lookup yields CDR1 SGHRS and CDR2 YFSETQ. CDR3 nucleotide sequence: TGCGCCAGCAGCTTGGGGCAAAGGTCGGGCGAGCAGTACTTC. Its protein is CASSLGQRSGEQYF.

The chain joins TRBV2 to TRBJ2-7; tentative D call: TRBD1 (6 bases). The CDR3 is made up of 13 amino acids. Germline CDR1 and CDR2: SNHLY and FYNNEI. Trimming removed 8 bases at V and 4 bases at J, with 15 bases between. The CDR3, as DNA: TGTGCCAGCTCCGCAGGGGAGTGGTACGAGCAGTACTTC. Translated, it gives CASSAGEWYEQYF.

The chain couples TRBV6-6 to TRBJ1-3; D may be TRBD1 (5 bases). The CDR3 loop spans 13 amino acids. CDR1 is MNHNY and CDR2 is SVGAGI in the germline V gene (reference sequence). V was trimmed by 9 bases and J by 0 bases, leaving 9 bases between them. The DNA for the CDR3 is TGTGCCAGTTCAGGGAACTCTGGAAACACCATATATTTT. Amino acids: CASSGNSGNTIYF.

The chain joins TRBV10-3 to TRBJ1-2; maybe TRBD1 (6 bases). The V gene's germline CDR1 is ENHRY and CDR2 SYGVKD. The CDR3 runs 13 residues. The V end lost 9 bases, the J end lost 4 bases, and 15 bases lay between the germline ends. The CDR3 region has the DNA TGTGCCATAGGGTCGGACAGTACCTATGGCTACACCTTC. Its translation is CAIGSDSTYGYTF.

This chain connects TRBV14 to TRBJ2-3, with 7 bases fitting TRBD2. Germline V lookup: CDR1 SGHDN, CDR2 FVKESK. Trimming took 8 bases from V and 4 from J; bases not matched to a gene: 6. CDR3 length: 13 residues. DNA of the CDR3: TGTGCCAGCTCTTTCCGGGGGGCAGATACGCAGTATTTT. Residues: CASSFRGADTQYF.

V usage is TRBV10-1 and J usage is TRBJ1-5; 12 bases map to TRBD1. This CDR3 region has 18 residues. The junction had 7 bases not matched to a gene; V was cut back by 4 bases and J by 0 bases. The germline CDR1 and CDR2 sequences are WNHNN and SYGVQD (reference sequence). CDR3 bases: TGCGCCAGCAGTGGGGGGACAGGGGGCTGTTATAGCAATCAGCCCCAGCATTTT. It is translated as CASSGGTGGCYSNQPQHF.

The chain joins TRBV29-1 to TRBJ1-2; D gene ambiguous. V lost 3 bases and J 4 bases, leaving 9 bases between the germline ends. Germline V gene lookup returns CDR1 SQVTM and CDR2 ANQGSEA. The CDR3 spans 12 residues. DNA for the CDR3: TGCAGCGTTGAGGCGGAGCTCTATGGCTACACCTTC. Its protein product is CSVEAELYGYTF.

V usage is TRBV6-5 and J usage is TRBJ1-5; 9 bases line up with TRBD1. V was clipped by 2 bases and J by 5 bases; unmatched bases: 1. In germline, CDR1 is MNHEY, CDR2 SVGAGI. This CDR3 spans 14 amino acids. CDR3 DNA: TGTGCCAGCAGTTACCGACAGGGGGATCAGCCCCAGCATTTT. Protein: CASSYRQGDQPQHF.

This chain joins TRBV2 and TRBJ2-7, with unresolved D. Germline V lookup: CDR1 SNHLY, CDR2 FYNNEI. The CDR3 consists of 11 residues. V was trimmed by 2 bases and J by 6 bases, leaving 5 bases between them. The CDR3 region has the DNA TGTGCCAGCAGTGAATCCCTCGAGCAGTACTTC. This gives the protein CASSESLEQYF.

J is TRBJ2-1 and V is TRBV19; TRBD1 might be the D (6 bases). The CDR3 extends over 12 amino acids. Trimming took 0 bases from V and 13 from J, leaving 10 bases between them. Germline CDR1 LNHDA, CDR2 SQIVND (reference sequence). The CDR3 nucleotides are TGTGCCAGTAGTATAGACAGGGGCAGACAGTTCTTC. It codes for CASSIDRGRQFF. The variable domain in full, with the rest retrieved from reference TRBV19 and TRBJ2-1, is DGGITQSPKYLFRKEGQNVTLSCEQNLNHDAMYWYRQDPGQGLRLIYYSQIVNDFQKGDIAEGYSVSREKKESFPLTVTSAQKNPTAFYLCASSIDRGRQFFGPGTRLTVL.

The rearrangement joins TRBV2 to TRBJ2-5, with 9 bases fitting TRBD1. This CDR3 spans 16 amino acids. Looked up from germline, CDR1 is SNHLY and CDR2 is FYNNEI. The J segment lost 5 bases and the V segment lost 3 bases, leaving 10 bases of the junction unmatched. CDR3 in amino acids: CASSDRTGGYGETQYF. The CDR3 bases are TGTGCCAGCAGTGATAGAACAGGGGGCTATGGTGAGACCCAGTACTTC.

The rearrangement links TRBV10-3 to TRBJ1-3; possibly TRBD1 for D (5 bases). The CDR3 sequence is 13 residues long. Germline lookup yields CDR1 ENHRY and CDR2 SYGVKD. V was cut by 11 bases and J by 0 bases, with 11 bases left in between. The CDR3 here is CAPKGVSGNTIYF. CDR3 bases: TGTGCCCCAAAAGGGGTCTCTGGAAACACCATATATTTT.

This chain joins TRBV7-3 and TRBJ2-1; a possible D gene is TRBD1 (5 bases). The CDR3 runs 17 residues. Per germline, CDR1 SGHTA and CDR2 FQGTGA. V lost 4 bases to trimming and J lost 2 bases, with 18 bases between them. This chain's CDR3 is CASSYGAGRAPYNEQFF. The CDR3 DNA reads as TGTGCCAGCAGCTACGGCGCCGGCAGGGCTCCCTACAATGAGCAGTTCTTC.

V gene TRBV30 combines with J gene TRBJ2-3; D call uncertain. Trimming removed 4 bases at V and 5 bases at J, with 10 bases between. The CDR3 loop spans 12 amino acids. Germline CDR1 GTSNPN, CDR2 SVGIG (reference sequence). The CDR3 sequence is CAWTGSGDTQYF. The CDR3 bases are TGTGCCTGGACCGGGTCCGGAGATACGCAGTATTTT. The entire variable domain, with the rest obtained from reference TRBV30 and TRBJ2-3, is as follows: SQTIHQWPATLVQPVGSPLSLECTVEGTSNPNLYWYRQAAGRGLQLLFYSVGIGQISSEVPQNLSASRPQDRQFILSSKKLLLSDSGFYLCAWTGSGDTQYFGPGTRLTVL.